This TCR beta chain emerged from a study of T cell responses to AZD1222 COVID-19 vaccine. Profiled with immunoSEQ multiplex PCR; TCRdb holds only in-frame clones, not every one. The table has about 120,000 clones, approximately 89% seen once. CDR1 SNHLY and CDR2 FYNNEI come from the germline V gene. The CDR3 runs 15 residues. V gave up 0 bases and J gave up 6 bases; unmatched junction bases: 4. Concerning this clone: Its antigen is unidentified.

Study results and limitations: Sampling captured repertoires only after the peak T cell response. Nearly half of unique spike-specific TCRs reportedly avoided B.1.351 and B.1.1.7 mutated regions. After two AZD1222 doses, spike-specific TCR breadth and depth rose versus day 0.

The clonotype was recovered from an adult in good health. Sequencing was performed on peripheral blood, taken on day 0 of AZD1222 vaccination. The chain combines TRBV2 with TRBJ2-7, with TRBD1 matching 11 bases. The DNA for the CDR3 is TGTGCCAGCAGTGAAGCCGGGACAGGGGGTGCCGAGCAGTACTTC. Its translation is CASSEAGTGGAEQYF.